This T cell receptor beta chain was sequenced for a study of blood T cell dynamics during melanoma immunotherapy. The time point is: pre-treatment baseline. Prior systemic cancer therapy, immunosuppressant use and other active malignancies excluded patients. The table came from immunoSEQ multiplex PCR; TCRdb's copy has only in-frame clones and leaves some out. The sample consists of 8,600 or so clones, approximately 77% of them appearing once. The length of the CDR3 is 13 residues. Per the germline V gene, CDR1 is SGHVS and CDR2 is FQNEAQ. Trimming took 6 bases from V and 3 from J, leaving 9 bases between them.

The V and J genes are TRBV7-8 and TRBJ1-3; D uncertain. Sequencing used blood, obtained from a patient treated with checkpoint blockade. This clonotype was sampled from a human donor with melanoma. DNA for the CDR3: TGTGCCAGCAGTCCCGTAGTTGGAAACACCATATATTTT. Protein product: CASSPVVGNTIYF.